Listed below are T cell receptor beta chains from one sample, sequenced in a study of blood T cell repertoires in COVID-19. This table comes from immunoSEQ multiplex PCR, and its TCRdb copy is limited to in-frame clones, with some not included. The sample yields under 500,000 clones, 70% to 90% seen once. Input material: PBMCs or T cells enriched from blood (not recorded which). All receptors derive from a woman aged 18-29 years with acute COVID-19. The CDR3 runs from the conserved cysteine through the conserved F or W. A D gene is named only where the DNA matches it firmly. Only some rows state a clone size, as once, few, many or a class for expanded clones.

d_gene: -; abundance: once; v_gene: TRBV7-8; j_gene: TRBJ1-6; CDR3aa: CASSLSGNNSPLHF; CDR3nt: TGTGCCAGCAGCTTATCGGGGAATAATTCACCCCTCCACTTT
d_gene: TRBD1; abundance: -; v_gene: TRBV19; j_gene: TRBJ2-1; CDR3aa: CASTATWGRGRNEQFF; CDR3nt: TGTGCCAGTACCGCTACCTGGGGCAGGGGGCGGAATGAGCAGTTCTTC
d_gene: TRBD1; abundance: -; v_gene: TRBV7-9; j_gene: TRBJ1-2; CDR3aa: CASSPPSWDSLNYGYTF; CDR3nt: TGTGCCAGCAGCCCACCCAGTTGGGACAGCCTGAACTATGGCTACACCTTC
d_gene: -; abundance: -; v_gene: TRBV18; j_gene: TRBJ1-1; CDR3aa: CASSPPTRDTEAFF; CDR3nt: TGTGCCAGCTCACCACCGACCAGGGACACTGAAGCTTTCTTT
d_gene: TRBD2; abundance: -; v_gene: TRBV7-2; j_gene: TRBJ2-7; CDR3aa: CASRRTSETYEQYF; CDR3nt: TGTGCCAGCAGGAGGACTAGCGAGACCTACGAGCAGTACTTC
d_gene: TRBD1; abundance: -; v_gene: TRBV7-9; j_gene: TRBJ2-7; CDR3aa: CASSLRTGGSYEQYF; CDR3nt: TGTGCCAGCAGCCTAAGGACAGGGGGCTCCTACGAGCAGTACTTC
d_gene: TRBD2; abundance: -; v_gene: TRBV5-1; j_gene: TRBJ2-3; CDR3aa: CASSPWAGGPDTQYF; CDR3nt: TGCGCCAGCAGCCCGTGGGCGGGGGGGCCCGATACGCAGTATTTT
d_gene: TRBD2; abundance: -; v_gene: TRBV7-9; j_gene: TRBJ2-4; CDR3aa: CASSSGLAEFKNIQYF; CDR3nt: TGTGCCAGCAGCTCGGGACTAGCGGAGTTCAAAAACATTCAGTACTTC
d_gene: TRBD2; abundance: once; v_gene: TRBV27; j_gene: TRBJ2-6; CDR3aa: CASSSARAGGSSGANVLTF; CDR3nt: TGTGCCAGCAGTTCAGCACGGGCGGGAGGTTCCTCTGGGGCCAACGTCCTGACTTTC
d_gene: -; abundance: once; v_gene: TRBV19; j_gene: TRBJ1-2; CDR3aa: CASSLAGSDGYTF; CDR3nt: TGTGCCAGTAGTCTCGCAGGGTCGGATGGCTACACCTTC
d_gene: -; abundance: -; v_gene: TRBV4-1; j_gene: TRBJ2-7; CDR3aa: CASSHLLTASSYEQYF; CDR3nt: TGCGCCAGCAGCCACCTACTGACAGCGAGCTCCTACGAGCAGTACTTC
d_gene: TRBD1; abundance: few; v_gene: TRBV12-5; j_gene: TRBJ2-3; CDR3aa: CASAQGDRGVTDTQYF; CDR3nt: TGTGCTAGTGCCCAGGGGGACAGGGGGGTCACAGATACGCAGTATTTT
d_gene: -; abundance: -; v_gene: TRBV6-5; j_gene: TRBJ2-5; CDR3aa: CASSSRVVQETQYF; CDR3nt: TGTGCCAGCAGTTCCCGGGTCGTCCAAGAGACCCAGTACTTC
d_gene: -; abundance: -; v_gene: TRBV11-2; j_gene: TRBJ1-5; CDR3aa: CASSLEIGGAGPQHF; CDR3nt: TGTGCCAGCAGCTTAGAGATTGGGGGCGCGGGGCCCCAGCATTTT
d_gene: TRBD2; abundance: -; v_gene: TRBV29-1; j_gene: TRBJ2-1; CDR3aa: CSVEGSGGYNEQFF; CDR3nt: TGCAGCGTTGAAGGTAGCGGGGGCTACAATGAGCAGTTCTTC
d_gene: TRBD2; abundance: once; v_gene: TRBV28; j_gene: TRBJ2-5; CDR3aa: CAGGLAGEETQYF; CDR3nt: TGTGCCGGAGGACTAGCGGGAGAAGAGACCCAGTACTTC
d_gene: -; abundance: -; v_gene: TRBV7-9; j_gene: TRBJ1-2; CDR3aa: CASSLSGDGYTF; CDR3nt: TGTGCCAGCAGCTTATCCGGGGATGGCTACACCTTC
d_gene: TRBD2; abundance: -; v_gene: TRBV7-2; j_gene: TRBJ2-1; CDR3aa: CASSPGTSTINEQFF; CDR3nt: TGTGCCAGCAGCCCCGGGACTAGCACGATCAATGAGCAGTTCTTC
d_gene: TRBD2; abundance: -; v_gene: TRBV14; j_gene: TRBJ2-1; CDR3aa: CASSWLAGGEQFF; CDR3nt: TGTGCCAGCAGTTGGCTAGCGGGAGGGGAGCAGTTCTTC
d_gene: TRBD1; abundance: -; v_gene: TRBV29-1; j_gene: TRBJ2-1; CDR3aa: CSAPGQGAEQFF; CDR3nt: TGCAGCGCACCGGGACAGGGTGCTGAGCAGTTCTTC
d_gene: TRBD1; abundance: -; v_gene: TRBV5-4; j_gene: TRBJ1-1; CDR3aa: CASSLGTGNPNTEAFF; CDR3nt: TGTGCCAGCAGCTTAGGGACAGGGAACCCGAACACTGAAGCTTTCTTT
d_gene: -; abundance: -; v_gene: TRBV28; j_gene: TRBJ2-7; CDR3aa: CASKRSYEQYF; CDR3nt: TGTGCCAGCAAGCGTTCCTACGAGCAGTACTTC
d_gene: TRBD1; abundance: few; v_gene: TRBV13; j_gene: TRBJ1-1; CDR3aa: CASSPQGQGAPSDTEAFF; CDR3nt: TGTGCCAGCAGCCCTCAGGGACAGGGAGCCCCGTCGGACACTGAAGCTTTCTTT
d_gene: -; abundance: -; v_gene: TRBV28; j_gene: TRBJ1-2; CDR3aa: CASSLAGRYGYTF; CDR3nt: TGTGCCAGCAGTTTGGCGGGGCGCTATGGCTACACCTTC
d_gene: -; abundance: once; v_gene: TRBV6-2/TRBV6-3; j_gene: TRBJ2-7; CDR3aa: CASSYGTGTYEQYF; CDR3nt: TGTGCCAGCAGTTACGGGACTGGAACCTACGAGCAGTACTTC
d_gene: TRBD1; abundance: -; v_gene: TRBV24-1; j_gene: TRBJ1-5; CDR3aa: CATSAGTEPQHF; CDR3nt: TGTGCCACCAGTGCAGGGACAGAGCCCCAGCATTTT
d_gene: -; abundance: -; v_gene: TRBV29-1; j_gene: TRBJ2-3; CDR3aa: CSVVGGGLGDTQYF; CDR3nt: TGCAGCGTTGTAGGTGGTGGGCTGGGAGATACGCAGTATTTT
d_gene: -; abundance: -; v_gene: TRBV28; j_gene: TRBJ1-1; CDR3aa: CASSSQEMNTEAFF; CDR3nt: TGTGCCAGCAGTTCACAGGAGATGAACACTGAAGCTTTCTTT
d_gene: -; abundance: -; v_gene: TRBV7-2; j_gene: TRBJ1-2; CDR3aa: CASSLGAGDYGYTF; CDR3nt: TGTGCCAGCAGCTTAGGAGCCGGGGACTATGGCTACACCTTC
d_gene: -; abundance: -; v_gene: TRBV11-3; j_gene: TRBJ2-3; CDR3aa: CASSKGPTDTQYF; CDR3nt: TGTGCCAGCAGCAAGGGGCCCACAGATACGCAGTATTTT
d_gene: TRBD1; abundance: -; v_gene: TRBV5-1; j_gene: TRBJ1-2; CDR3aa: CASSLTLTGRIHGYTF; CDR3nt: TGCGCCAGCAGCCTTACCTTGACAGGGCGGATTCATGGCTACACCTTC
d_gene: -; abundance: -; v_gene: TRBV11-2; j_gene: TRBJ1-2; CDR3aa: CASSLDAGNYGYTF; CDR3nt: TGTGCCAGCAGCTTAGACGCAGGGAACTATGGCTACACCTTC
d_gene: -; abundance: -; v_gene: TRBV18; j_gene: TRBJ2-3; CDR3aa: CASSPISSAYTDTQYF; CDR3nt: TGTGCCAGCTCACCTATATCCAGCGCCTACACAGATACGCAGTATTTT
d_gene: -; abundance: -; v_gene: TRBV12-3/TRBV12-4; j_gene: TRBJ2-3; CDR3aa: CASSLTDTQYF; CDR3nt: TGTGCCAGCAGTCTGACAGATACGCAGTATTTT
d_gene: TRBD2; abundance: -; v_gene: TRBV29-1; j_gene: TRBJ2-7; CDR3aa: CSVSGEAGIYEQYF; CDR3nt: TGCAGCGTTTCGGGAGAAGCGGGGATCTACGAGCAGTACTTC
d_gene: TRBD2; abundance: -; v_gene: TRBV28; j_gene: TRBJ2-7; CDR3aa: CASSSPGLGVYEQYF; CDR3nt: TGTGCCAGCAGTTCCCCGGGACTAGGGGTATACGAGCAGTACTTC
d_gene: TRBD1; abundance: -; v_gene: TRBV19; j_gene: TRBJ1-5; CDR3aa: CASSSTGARWPQHF; CDR3nt: TGTGCCAGTAGTTCCACAGGGGCCCGTTGGCCCCAGCATTTT
d_gene: -; abundance: -; v_gene: TRBV3-1/TRBV3-2; j_gene: TRBJ1-1; CDR3aa: CASSQGGGLGAFF; CDR3nt: TGTGCCAGCAGCCAAGGGGGGGGCCTGGGCGCTTTCTTT
d_gene: TRBD2; abundance: -; v_gene: TRBV29-1; j_gene: TRBJ2-7; CDR3aa: CSVVGLGLAREQYF; CDR3nt: TGCAGCGTTGTTGGGTTGGGACTAGCGCGCGAGCAGTACTTC
d_gene: -; abundance: once; v_gene: TRBV4-1; j_gene: TRBJ1-5; CDR3aa: CASSTRLTDNQPQHF; CDR3nt: TGCGCCAGCAGCACCCGATTGACAGATAATCAGCCCCAGCATTTT
d_gene: -; abundance: -; v_gene: TRBV7-9; j_gene: TRBJ2-1; CDR3aa: CASIGLVKDEQFF; CDR3nt: TGTGCCAGCATAGGTCTAGTTAAAGATGAGCAGTTCTTC
d_gene: TRBD2; abundance: -; v_gene: TRBV24-1; j_gene: TRBJ2-7; CDR3aa: CATSPSGSSYEQYF; CDR3nt: TGTGCCACCAGTCCAAGCGGGAGTTCCTACGAGCAGTACTTC
d_gene: TRBD2; abundance: -; v_gene: TRBV7-6; j_gene: TRBJ2-1; CDR3aa: CASSTRTSGRGGDEQFF; CDR3nt: TGTGCCAGCAGCACACGGACTAGCGGGAGGGGAGGGGATGAGCAGTTCTTC
d_gene: -; abundance: -; v_gene: TRBV14; j_gene: TRBJ2-7; CDR3aa: CASSQRFGTPIYEQYF; CDR3nt: TGTGCCAGCAGCCAAAGGTTTGGGACACCGATTTACGAGCAGTACTTC
d_gene: -; abundance: -; v_gene: TRBV27; j_gene: TRBJ2-2; CDR3aa: CASTTNTGELFF; CDR3nt: TGTGCCAGCACCACGAACACCGGGGAGCTGTTTTTT